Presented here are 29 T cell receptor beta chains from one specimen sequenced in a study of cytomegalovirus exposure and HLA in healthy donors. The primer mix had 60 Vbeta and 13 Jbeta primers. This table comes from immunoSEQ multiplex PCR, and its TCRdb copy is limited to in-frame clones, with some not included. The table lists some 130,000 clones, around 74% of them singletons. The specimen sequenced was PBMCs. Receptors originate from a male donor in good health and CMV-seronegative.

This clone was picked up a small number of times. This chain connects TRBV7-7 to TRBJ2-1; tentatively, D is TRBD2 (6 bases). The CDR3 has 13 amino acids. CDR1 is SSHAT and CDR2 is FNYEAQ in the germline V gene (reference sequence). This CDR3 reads CARRGEYYNEQFF. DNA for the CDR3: TGTGCTAGGCGGGGAGAATACTACAATGAGCAGTTCTTC.

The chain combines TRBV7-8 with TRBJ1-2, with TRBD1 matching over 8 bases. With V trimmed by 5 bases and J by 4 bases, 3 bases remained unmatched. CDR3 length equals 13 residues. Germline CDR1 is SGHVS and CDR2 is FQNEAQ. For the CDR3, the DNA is TGTGCCAGCAGCCGGGACAGGTCCTATGGCTACACCTTC. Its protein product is CASSRDRSYGYTF.

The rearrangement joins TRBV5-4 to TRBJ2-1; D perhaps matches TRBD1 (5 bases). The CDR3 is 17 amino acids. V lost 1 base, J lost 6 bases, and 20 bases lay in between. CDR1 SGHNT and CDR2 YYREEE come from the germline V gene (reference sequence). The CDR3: CASSLQSIGVSGNEQFF. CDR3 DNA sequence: TGTGCCAGCAGCTTGCAATCCATAGGGGTTTCGGGCAATGAGCAGTTCTTC.

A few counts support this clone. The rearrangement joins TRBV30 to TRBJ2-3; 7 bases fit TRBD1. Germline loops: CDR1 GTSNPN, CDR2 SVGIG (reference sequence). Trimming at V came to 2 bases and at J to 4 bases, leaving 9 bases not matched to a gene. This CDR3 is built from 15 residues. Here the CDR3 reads CAWSFNRGRADTQYF. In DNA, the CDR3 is TGTGCCTGGAGTTTCAACAGGGGTAGAGCAGATACGCAGTATTTT.

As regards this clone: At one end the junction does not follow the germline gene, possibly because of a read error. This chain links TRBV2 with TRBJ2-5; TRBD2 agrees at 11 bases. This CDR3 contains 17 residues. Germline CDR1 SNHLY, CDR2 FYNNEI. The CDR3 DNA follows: TGTGCCAGCAGTGAGCGTCTAGCGGGGGGAATCCAAGGGACCCAGTACTTC. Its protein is CASSERLAGGIQGTQYF. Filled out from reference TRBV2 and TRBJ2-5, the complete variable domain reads EPEVTQTPSHQVTQMGQEVILRCVPISNHLYFYWYRQILGQKVEFLVSFYNNEISEKSEIFDDQFSVERPDGSNFTLKIRSTKLEDSAMYFCASSERLAGGIQGTQYFGPGTRLLVL.

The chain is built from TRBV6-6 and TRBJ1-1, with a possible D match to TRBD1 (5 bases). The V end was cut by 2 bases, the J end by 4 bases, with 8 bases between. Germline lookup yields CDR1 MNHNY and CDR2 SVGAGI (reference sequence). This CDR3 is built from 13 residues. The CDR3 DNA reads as TGTGCCAGCAGTTACGAGGGACTCACTGAAGCTTTCTTT. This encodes CASSYEGLTEAFF.

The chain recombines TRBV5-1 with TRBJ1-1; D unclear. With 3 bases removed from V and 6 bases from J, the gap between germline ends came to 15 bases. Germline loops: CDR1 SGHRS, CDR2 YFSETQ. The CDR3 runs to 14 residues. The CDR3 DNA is TGCGCCAGCAGCTCGGGGAGGCCTTTGCCTGAAGCTTTCTTT. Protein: CASSSGRPLPEAFF. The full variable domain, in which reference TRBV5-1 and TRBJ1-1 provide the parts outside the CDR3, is KAGVTQTPRYLIKTRGQQVTLSCSPISGHRSVSWYQQTPGQGLQFLFEYFSETQRNKGNFPGRFSGRQFSNSRSEMNVSTLELGDSALYLCASSSGRPLPEAFFGQGTRLTVV.

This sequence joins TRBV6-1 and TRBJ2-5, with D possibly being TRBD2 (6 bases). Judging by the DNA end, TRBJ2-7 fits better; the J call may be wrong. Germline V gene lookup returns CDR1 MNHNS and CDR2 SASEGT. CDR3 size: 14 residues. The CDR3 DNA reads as TGTGCCAGCAGTGAAGCGGGGGGAGAATACGAGCAGTACTTC. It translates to CASSEAGGEYEQYF.

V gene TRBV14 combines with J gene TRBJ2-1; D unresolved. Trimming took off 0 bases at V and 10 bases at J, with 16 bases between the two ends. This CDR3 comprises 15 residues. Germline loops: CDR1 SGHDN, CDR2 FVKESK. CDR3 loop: CASSQDGSELREQFF. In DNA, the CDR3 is TGTGCCAGCAGCCAAGATGGCTCAGAATTGAGGGAGCAGTTCTTC.

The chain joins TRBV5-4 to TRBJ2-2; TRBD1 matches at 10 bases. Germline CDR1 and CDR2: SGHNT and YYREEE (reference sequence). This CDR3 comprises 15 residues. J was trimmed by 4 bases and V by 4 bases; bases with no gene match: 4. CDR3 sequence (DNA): TGTGCCAGCAGCGACAGGGGGCGGCCCACCGGGGAGCTGTTTTTT. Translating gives CASSDRGRPTGELFF.

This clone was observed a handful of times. CDR3 loop: CASSSAGTGEMGAFF. Here the CDR3 DNA reads TGCGCCAGCAGCTCCGCCGGGACAGGGGAGATGGGAGCTTTCTTT. The chain uses TRBV4-3 and TRBJ1-1, with 10 bases fitting TRBD1. Germline V CDR1 and CDR2: LGHNA, YSLEER. V shed 5 bases, J shed 10 bases, and the junction held 13 bases outside the gene matches. This CDR3 is 15 amino acids long.

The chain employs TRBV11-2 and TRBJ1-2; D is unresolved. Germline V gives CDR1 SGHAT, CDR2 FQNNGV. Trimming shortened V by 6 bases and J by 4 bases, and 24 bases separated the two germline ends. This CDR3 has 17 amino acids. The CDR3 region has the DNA TGTGCCAGCAGGTCTTTGGGTGGTAGAGCGCGGGGCTATGGCTACACCTTC. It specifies CASRSLGGRARGYGYTF.

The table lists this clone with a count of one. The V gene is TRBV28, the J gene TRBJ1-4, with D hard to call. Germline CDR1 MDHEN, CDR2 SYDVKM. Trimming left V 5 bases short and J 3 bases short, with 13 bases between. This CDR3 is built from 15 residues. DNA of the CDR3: TGTGCCAGCAGTCCGCTATCAGGTTCTAATGAAAAACTGTTTTTT. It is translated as CASSPLSGSNEKLFF.

The CDR3 DNA follows: TGTGCCAGCTTGGAGCGGGGGTCCCTGTCGGTCATTTACAATGAGCAGTTCTTC. It yields the protein CASLERGSLSVIYNEQFF. The gene calls are TRBV27 and TRBJ2-1; the match to TRBD2 covers 8 bases. CDR3 size: 18 residues. The junction had 19 bases not matched to a gene; V was cut back by 8 bases and J by 4 bases. Germline V gives CDR1 MNHEY, CDR2 SMNVEV (reference sequence).

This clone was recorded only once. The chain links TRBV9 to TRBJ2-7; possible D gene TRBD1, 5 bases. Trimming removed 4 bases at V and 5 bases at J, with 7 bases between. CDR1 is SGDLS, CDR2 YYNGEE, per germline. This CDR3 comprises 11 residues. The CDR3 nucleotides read TGTGCCAGCAGCCCAGGGAACGAGCAGTACTTC. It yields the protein CASSPGNEQYF.

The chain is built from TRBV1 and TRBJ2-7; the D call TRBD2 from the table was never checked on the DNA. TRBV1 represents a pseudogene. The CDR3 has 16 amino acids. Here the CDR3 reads CTSSQVRDSHSYEQYF. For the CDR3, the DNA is TGCACCAGCAGCCAGGTCCGGGACTCCCACTCCTACGAGCAGTACTTC.

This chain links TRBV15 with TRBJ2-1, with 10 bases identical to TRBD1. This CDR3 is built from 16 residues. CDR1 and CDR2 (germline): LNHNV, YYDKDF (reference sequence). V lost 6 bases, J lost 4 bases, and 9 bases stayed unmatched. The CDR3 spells CATRIPGTGAYNEQFF. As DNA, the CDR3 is TGTGCCACCAGGATCCCCGGGACAGGGGCTTACAATGAGCAGTTCTTC.

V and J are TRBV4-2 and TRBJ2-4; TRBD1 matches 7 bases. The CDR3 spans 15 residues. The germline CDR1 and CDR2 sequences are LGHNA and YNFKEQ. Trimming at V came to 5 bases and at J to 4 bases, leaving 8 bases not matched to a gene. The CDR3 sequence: CASSAPGTEKNIQYF. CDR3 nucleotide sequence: TGTGCCAGCAGCGCACCCGGGACAGAGAAAAACATTCAGTACTTC.

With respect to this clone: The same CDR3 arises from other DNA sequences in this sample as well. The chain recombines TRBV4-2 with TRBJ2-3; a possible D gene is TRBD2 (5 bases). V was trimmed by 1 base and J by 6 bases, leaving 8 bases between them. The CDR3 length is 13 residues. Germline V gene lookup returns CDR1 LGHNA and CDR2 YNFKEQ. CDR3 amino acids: CASSQALADTQYF. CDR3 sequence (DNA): TGTGCCAGCAGCCAAGCCTTAGCGGATACGCAGTATTTT.

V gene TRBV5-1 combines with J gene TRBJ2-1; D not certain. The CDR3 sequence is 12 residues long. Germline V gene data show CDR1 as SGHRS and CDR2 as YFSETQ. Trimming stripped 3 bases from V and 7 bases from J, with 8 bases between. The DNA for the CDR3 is TGCGCCAGCAGCTATGTACGGAATGAGCAGTTCTTC. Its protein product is CASSYVRNEQFF.

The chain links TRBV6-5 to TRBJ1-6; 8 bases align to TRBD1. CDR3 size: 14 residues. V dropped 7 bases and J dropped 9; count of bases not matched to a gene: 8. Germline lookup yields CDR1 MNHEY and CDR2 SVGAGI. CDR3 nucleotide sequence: TGTGCCAGCACCCAGGGGGCGCGAGGTTCACCCCTCCACTTT. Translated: CASTQGARGSPLHF.

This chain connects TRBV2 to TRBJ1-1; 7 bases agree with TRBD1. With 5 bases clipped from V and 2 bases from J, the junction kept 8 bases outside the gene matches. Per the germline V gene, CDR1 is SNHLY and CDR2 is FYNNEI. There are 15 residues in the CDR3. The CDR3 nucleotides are TGTGCCAGCAGTCCGCGGACAGGAGGAAACACTGAAGCTTTCTTT. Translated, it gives CASSPRTGGNTEAFF. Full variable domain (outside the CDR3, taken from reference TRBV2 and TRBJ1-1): EPEVTQTPSHQVTQMGQEVILRCVPISNHLYFYWYRQILGQKVEFLVSFYNNEISEKSEIFDDQFSVERPDGSNFTLKIRSTKLEDSAMYFCASSPRTGGNTEAFFGQGTRLTVV.

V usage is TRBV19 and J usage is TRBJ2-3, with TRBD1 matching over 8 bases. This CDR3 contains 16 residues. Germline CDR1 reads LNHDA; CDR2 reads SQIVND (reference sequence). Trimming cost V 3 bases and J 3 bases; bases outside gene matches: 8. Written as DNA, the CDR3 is TGTGCCAGTAGTATGGGAAGGACAGGGTCGACAGATACGCAGTATTTT. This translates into CASSMGRTGSTDTQYF.

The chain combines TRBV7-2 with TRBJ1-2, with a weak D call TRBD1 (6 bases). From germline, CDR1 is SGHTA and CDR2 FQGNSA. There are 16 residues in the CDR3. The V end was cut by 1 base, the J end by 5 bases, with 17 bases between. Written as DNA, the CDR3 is TGTGCCAGCAGCTTAGTCAGGGGCGCGGAATGGTATGGCTACACCTTC. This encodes CASSLVRGAEWYGYTF.

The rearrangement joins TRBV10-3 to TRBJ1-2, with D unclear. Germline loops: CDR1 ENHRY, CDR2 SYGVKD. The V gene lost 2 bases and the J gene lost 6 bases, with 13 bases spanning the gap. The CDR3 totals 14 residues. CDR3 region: CAISEPGILDGYTF. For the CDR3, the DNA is TGTGCCATCAGTGAGCCGGGGATCCTAGATGGCTACACCTTC.

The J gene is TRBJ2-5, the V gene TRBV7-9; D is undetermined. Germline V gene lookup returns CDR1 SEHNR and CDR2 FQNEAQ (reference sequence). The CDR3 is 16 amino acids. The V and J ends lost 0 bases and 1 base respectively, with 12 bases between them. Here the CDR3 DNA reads TGTGCCAGCAGCTTAGCGCTTGGCTACAGCCAAGAGACCCAGTACTTC. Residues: CASSLALGYSQETQYF.

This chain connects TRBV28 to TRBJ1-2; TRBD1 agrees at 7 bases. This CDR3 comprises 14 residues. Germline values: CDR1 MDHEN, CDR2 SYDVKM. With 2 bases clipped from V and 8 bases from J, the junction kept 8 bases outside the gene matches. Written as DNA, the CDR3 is TGTGCCAGCAGTTTACGACAGGGAATAGGCGGCTACACCTTC. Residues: CASSLRQGIGGYTF.

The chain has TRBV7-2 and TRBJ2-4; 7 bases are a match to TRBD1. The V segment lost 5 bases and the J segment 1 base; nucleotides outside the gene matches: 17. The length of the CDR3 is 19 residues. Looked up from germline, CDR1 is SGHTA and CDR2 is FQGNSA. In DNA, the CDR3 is TGTGCCAGCAGCCCAAGACAGGGACACCCCTCAGGGGCCAAAAACATTCAGTACTTC. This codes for CASSPRQGHPSGAKNIQYF.

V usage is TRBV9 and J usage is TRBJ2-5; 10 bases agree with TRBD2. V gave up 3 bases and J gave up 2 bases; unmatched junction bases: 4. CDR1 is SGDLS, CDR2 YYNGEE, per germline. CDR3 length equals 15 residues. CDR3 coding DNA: TGTGCCAGCAGCGCTAGCGGGGGAGGTCAAGAGACCCAGTACTTC. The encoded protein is CASSASGGGQETQYF.